Each of the 12 T cell receptor beta chains below was sequenced from the same sample in a study of vaccination and CD4 T cells after COVID-19. Cultured CD4+ T-cell DNA underwent Oncomine TCR Beta short-read sequencing. Using its own MiXCR run on the PCR reads, TCRdb lists one record per CDR3 protein. This sample has about 27,000 distinct CDR3 sequences; around 64% occur once, and the top ten carry approximately 16%. Treatment indicated: 10-day PBMC culture with coronavirus spike peptide pools or control peptides (ViraFEST assay). These receptors are not linked to any known antigen. The material was CD4+ T cells from blood, cultured in vitro, obtained after SARS-CoV-2 vaccination. These receptors originate from a human donor who received a COVID-19 vaccine.

The chain combines TRBV24-1 with TRBJ2-5, with a tentative D call TRBD1 (6 bases). The germline V and J ends were trimmed by 5 bases and 2 bases, with 8 bases remaining between them. The CDR3 is 13 residues long. Germline CDR1 and CDR2: KGHDR and SFDVKD. The CDR3 spells CATSVQGQETQYF. CDR3 in DNA: TGTGCCACCAGTGTACAGGGACAAGAGACCCAGTACTTC.

The table lists this clonotype with a few counts. The V call is TRBV7-2, the J call TRBJ2-5; D gene ambiguous. This CDR3 is built from 19 residues. V shed 3 bases and J shed 2 bases, with 25 bases lying between them. CDR1 is SGHTA and CDR2 is FQGNSA in the germline V gene. Here the CDR3 DNA reads TGTGCCAGCAGCTTTATCCGAAGCACGTTGCGGACGCATCAAGAGACCCAGTACTTC. This sequence encodes CASSFIRSTLRTHQETQYF.

The chain is built from TRBV18 and TRBJ1-2; TRBD1 aligns across 10 bases. Per germline, CDR1 KGHSH and CDR2 LQKENI. Germline trimming cut 3 bases from V and 2 bases from J; bases unmatched to any gene: 3. This CDR3 has 15 amino acids. The CDR3 region has the DNA TGTGCCAGCTCACCCGCGGGACAGGGGAACTATGGCTACACCTTC. Its translation: CASSPAGQGNYGYTF.

There are a few counts of this clonotype. The rearrangement links TRBV7-9 to TRBJ1-5, with D tentatively TRBD1 (6 bases). The CDR3 consists of 13 residues. V lost 3 bases and J lost 6, with 9 bases in between. The germline gives CDR1 SEHNR, CDR2 FQNEAQ (reference sequence). CDR3 in amino acids: CASSLGGPQPQHF. CDR3 DNA: TGTGCCAGCAGCTTGGGGGGGCCTCAGCCCCAGCATTTT.

The chain combines TRBV20-1 with TRBJ1-4; TRBD1 might be the D (6 bases). The CDR3 loop spans 15 amino acids. Germline loops: CDR1 DFQATT, CDR2 SNEGSKA (reference sequence). Trimming stripped 0 bases from V and 6 bases from J, with 14 bases between. CDR3: CSARDVGAADEKLFF. Written as DNA, the CDR3 is TGCAGTGCTAGAGATGTGGGGGCAGCGGATGAAAAACTGTTTTTT.

This chain connects TRBV12-3 or TRBV12-4 to TRBJ1-2; TRBD1 might be the D (5 bases). V was pared by 7 bases and J by 2 bases, with 20 bases between. The CDR3 covers 16 residues. CDR3 residues: CASTPLGGEGNYGYTF. The CDR3 nucleotides read TGTGCCAGCACCCCCCTGGGGGGAGAGGGAAACTATGGCTACACCTTC.

V is TRBV10-3 and J is TRBJ1-1; 9 bases line up with TRBD1. J was trimmed by 0 bases and V by 5 bases; bases with no gene match: 4. The CDR3 loop spans 15 amino acids. Germline V gene lookup returns CDR1 ENHRY and CDR2 SYGVKD. Here the CDR3 DNA reads TGTGCCATCAGTACCGGACAGGGGCTGAACACTGAAGCTTTCTTT. Protein sequence: CAISTGQGLNTEAFF.

The chain combines TRBV19 with TRBJ1-6; possible D gene TRBD1, 6 bases. Trimming left V 8 bases short and J 5 bases short, with 13 bases between. This CDR3 comprises 14 residues. The V gene's germline CDR1 is LNHDA and CDR2 SQIVND (reference sequence). CDR3 nucleotide sequence: TGTGCCAGTTCCCCCTGGACAGATAATTCACCCCTCCACTTT. This encodes CASSPWTDNSPLHF.

CDR3 sequence: CATRQGASPLHF. CDR3 sequence (DNA): TGTGCCACCCGACAGGGGGCTTCACCCCTCCACTTT. This sequence joins TRBV19 and TRBJ1-6, with 10 bases fitting TRBD1. V was clipped by 10 bases and J by 9 bases; unmatched bases: 3. The CDR3 is 12 amino acids. Germline V gene sequence: CDR1 LNHDA, CDR2 SQIVND (reference sequence).

The chain recombines TRBV7-9 with TRBJ2-7, with D perhaps TRBD1 (6 bases). CDR1 SEHNR and CDR2 FQNEAQ come from the germline V gene (reference sequence). This CDR3 comprises 14 residues. Trimming shortened V by 3 bases and J by 1 base, and 10 bases separated the two germline ends. CDR3 nucleotides: TGTGCCAGCAGCTTCCGACAGGATTCCTACGAGCAGTACTTC. Its translation is CASSFRQDSYEQYF. Full variable domain (missing parts from reference TRBV7-9 and TRBJ2-7): DTGVSQNPRHKITKRGQNVTFRCDPISEHNRLYWYRQTLGQGPEFLTYFQNEAQLEKSRLLSDRFSAERPKGSFSTLEIQRTEQGDSAMYLCASSFRQDSYEQYFGPGTRLTVT.

This clonotype has only a few counts. The V gene is TRBV24-1, the J gene TRBJ2-1, with D possibly TRBD1 on 6 matching bases. Judging by the DNA end, TRBJ2-7 fits better; the J call may be wrong. The CDR3 contains 15 residues. Germline CDR1 reads KGHDR; CDR2 reads SFDVKD. CDR3 nucleotide sequence: TGTGCCACCAGTGAACAAGACAGGCCCTCCTACGAGCAGTACTTC. It codes for CATSEQDRPSYEQYF.

This clonotype was observed a handful of times. The chain combines TRBV6-1 with TRBJ2-3; 11 positions agree with TRBD1. This CDR3 has 15 amino acids. Losses at the gene ends were 8 bases for V and 2 bases for J; bases not matched to a gene: 6. The germline CDR1 and CDR2 sequences are MNHNS and SASEGT. CDR3 sequence reads: CASGRTGGFTDTQYF. CDR3 DNA: TGTGCCAGCGGCCGGACAGGGGGCTTCACAGATACGCAGTATTTT.